This TCR beta chain was sequenced during a study of identical twins. Study results and caveats: Less excess twin sharing appeared in beta out-of-frame sequences. Partial confounding of zero-insertion analyses by invariant MAIT and iNKT cells was possible.

This clonotype has a count of ten or more. Its specificity is unknown. Trimming took off 5 bases at V and 0 bases at J, with 14 bases between the two ends. The CDR3 runs to 14 residues. CDR1 and CDR2 from the germline V gene are SQVTM and ANQGSEA. cDNA carried unique molecular identifiers, and a universal primer site was added by template switching. TCRdb re-called the 5' RACE reads with MiXCR, one entry per CDR3 protein. This table has roughly 710,000 distinct CDR3 sequences, around 6% appearing once. The clonotype comes from a man younger than 35 in good health. This chain joins TRBV29-1 and TRBJ2-7; D gene uncertain. The sequenced material came from naive T cells sorted from blood. The CDR3 spells CSVSHEQPSYEQYF. CDR3 in DNA: TGCAGCGTTTCCCACGAGCAGCCCTCCTACGAGCAGTACTTC.